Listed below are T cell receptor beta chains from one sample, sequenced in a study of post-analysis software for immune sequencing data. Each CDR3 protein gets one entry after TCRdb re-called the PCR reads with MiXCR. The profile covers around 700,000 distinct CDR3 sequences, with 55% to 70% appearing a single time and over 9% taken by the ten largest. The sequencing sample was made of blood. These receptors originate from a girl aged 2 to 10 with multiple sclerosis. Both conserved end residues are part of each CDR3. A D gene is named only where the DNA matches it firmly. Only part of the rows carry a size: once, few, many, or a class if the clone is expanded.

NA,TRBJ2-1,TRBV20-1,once,CSAPAYNEQFF,TGCAGTGCCCCTGCCTACAATGAGCAGTTCTTC
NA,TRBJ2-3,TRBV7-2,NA,CASPDFTRADTQYF,TGTGCCAGCCCGGATTTCACTCGGGCAGATACGCAGTATTTT
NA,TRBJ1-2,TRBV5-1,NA,CASSFRTPANYGYTF,TGCGCCAGCAGCTTCAGGACTCCGGCTAACTATGGCTACACCTTC
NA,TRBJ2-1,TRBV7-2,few,CASRQDSAYNEQFF,TGTGCCAGCAGACAGGACTCCGCCTACAATGAGCAGTTCTTC
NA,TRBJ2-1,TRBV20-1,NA,CSAGPGGLGDEQFF,TGCAGTGCTGGTCCTGGCGGGCTCGGGGATGAGCAGTTCTTC
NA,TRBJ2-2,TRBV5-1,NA,CASSWTVTGELFF,TGCGCCAGCAGCTGGACCGTCACCGGGGAGCTGTTTTTT
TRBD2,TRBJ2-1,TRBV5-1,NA,CASNAGGVYNEQFF,TGCGCCAGCAACGCGGGAGGCGTCTACAATGAGCAGTTCTTC
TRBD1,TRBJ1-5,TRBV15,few,CATSRDLRDSSSNQPQHF,TGTGCCACCAGCAGAGATCTCCGGGACAGCTCGAGCAATCAGCCCCAGCATTTT
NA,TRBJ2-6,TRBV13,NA,CASSQSGSGANVLTF,TGTGCCAGCAGTCAAAGTGGCTCTGGGGCCAACGTCCTGACTTTC
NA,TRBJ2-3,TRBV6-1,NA,CASSDAPPSAGITDTQYF,TGTGCCAGCAGTGACGCCCCCCCGTCAGCGGGCATCACAGATACGCAGTATTTT
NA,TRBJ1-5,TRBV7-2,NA,CASSLVSTEPSNQPQHF,TGTGCCAGCAGCTTAGTATCGACAGAACCTAGCAATCAGCCCCAGCATTTT
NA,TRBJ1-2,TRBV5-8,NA,CASSLVGVGEKDGYTF,TGTGCCAGCAGCTTGGTAGGGGTGGGGGAGAAAGACGGCTACACCTTC
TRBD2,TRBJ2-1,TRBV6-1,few,CASILAGHWDEQFF,TGTGCCAGCATTCTAGCGGGGCACTGGGATGAGCAGTTCTTC
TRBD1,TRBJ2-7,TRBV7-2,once,CASSLIGGPFSSYEQYF,TGTGCCAGCAGCTTAATAGGGGGCCCCTTTAGCTCCTACGAGCAGTACTTC
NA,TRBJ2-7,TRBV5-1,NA,CASSLKMSGLDPYEQYF,TGCGCCAGCAGCTTGAAAATGAGTGGTTTGGATCCCTACGAGCAGTACTTC
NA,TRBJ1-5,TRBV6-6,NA,CASSYSLGTRSNQPQHF,TGTGCCAGCAGTTACTCTCTGGGAACCCGTAGCAATCAGCCCCAGCATTTT
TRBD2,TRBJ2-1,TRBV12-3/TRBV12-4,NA,CASRLAGGGYNEQFF,TGTGCCAGCAGACTAGCGGGAGGCGGCTACAATGAGCAGTTCTTC
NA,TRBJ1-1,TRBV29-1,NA,CSVDNINTENTEAFF,TGCAGCGTTGATAATATCAATACGGAGAACACTGAAGCTTTCTTT
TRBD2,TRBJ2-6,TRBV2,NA,CASKEGAGEANVLTF,TGTGCCAGCAAGGAAGGGGCGGGGGAGGCCAACGTCCTGACTTTC
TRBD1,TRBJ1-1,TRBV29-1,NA,CSVEENRGTEAFF,TGCAGCGTTGAAGAGAACAGGGGTACTGAAGCTTTCTTT
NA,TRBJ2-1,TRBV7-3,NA,CASSRNGLVAEQFF,TGTGCCAGCAGCCGAAACGGGCTAGTCGCTGAGCAGTTCTTC
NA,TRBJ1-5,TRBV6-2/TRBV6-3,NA,CASSYSPDAQPQHF,TGTGCCAGCAGTTACTCCCCAGACGCGCAGCCCCAGCATTTT
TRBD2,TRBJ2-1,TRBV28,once,CASKGSGGEQFF,TGTGCCAGCAAAGGTAGCGGGGGTGAGCAGTTCTTC
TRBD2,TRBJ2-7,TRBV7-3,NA,CASLADPSYEQYF,TGTGCCAGCCTAGCGGACCCTTCCTACGAGCAGTACTTC
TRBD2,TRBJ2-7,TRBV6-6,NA,CASSLTSGASCEQYF,TGTGCCAGCAGTCTGACTAGCGGGGCGTCCTGCGAGCAGTACTTC
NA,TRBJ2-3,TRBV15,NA,CATSSRSSDTQYF,TGTGCCACCAGCAGTCGAAGTTCAGATACGCAGTATTTT
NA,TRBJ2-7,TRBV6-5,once,CASSYSRDPSYEQYF,TGTGCCAGCAGTTACAGCAGGGACCCCTCCTACGAGCAGTACTTC
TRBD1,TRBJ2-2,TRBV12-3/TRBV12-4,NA,CASSPLGSWTGDTGELFF,TGTGCCAGCAGCCCGCTAGGATCTTGGACAGGGGACACCGGGGAGCTGTTTTTT
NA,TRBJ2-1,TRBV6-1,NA,CASSASGPVDEQFF,TGTGCCAGCAGTGCGAGCGGCCCCGTCGACGAGCAGTTCTTC
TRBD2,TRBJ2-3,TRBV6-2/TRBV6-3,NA,CASSYRGLAGVTDTQYF,TGTGCCAGCAGTTACAGAGGACTAGCGGGGGTCACAGATACGCAGTATTTT
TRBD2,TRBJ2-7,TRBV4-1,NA,CASSTGGPSDEQYF,TGCGCCAGCAGCACGGGAGGGCCATCGGACGAGCAGTACTTC
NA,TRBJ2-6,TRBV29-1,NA,CSVEVGRVGVTGANVLTF,TGCAGCGTTGAAGTTGGGCGTGTAGGGGTTACTGGGGCCAACGTCCTGACTTTC
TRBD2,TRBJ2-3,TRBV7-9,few,CASSLLADFTDTQYF,TGTGCCAGCAGCTTACTAGCGGATTTCACAGATACGCAGTATTTT
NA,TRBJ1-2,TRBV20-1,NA,CSASWANYGYTF,TGCAGTGCTAGCTGGGCTAACTATGGCTACACCTTC
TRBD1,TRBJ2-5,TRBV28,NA,CASSSFTGVRETQYF,TGTGCCAGCAGTTCGTTTACAGGGGTCAGGGAGACCCAGTACTTC
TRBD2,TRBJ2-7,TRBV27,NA,CASSLGYSGASYEQYF,TGTGCCAGCAGTTTAGGGTATAGCGGGGCTTCCTACGAGCAGTACTTC
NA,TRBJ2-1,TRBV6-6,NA,CASSYSIEKSSYNEQFF,TGTGCCAGCAGTTACTCGATCGAGAAAAGCTCCTACAATGAGCAGTTCTTC
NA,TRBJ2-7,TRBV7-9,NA,CASSRTGIGDEQYF,TGTGCCAGCAGCCGTACAGGGATCGGGGACGAGCAGTACTTC
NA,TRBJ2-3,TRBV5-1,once,CASNPGGRESTQYF,TGCGCCAGCAACCCCGGTGGGAGAGAGTCAACGCAGTATTTT
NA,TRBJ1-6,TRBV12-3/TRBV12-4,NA,CASTMGRENSPLHF,TGTGCCAGCACCATGGGACGGGAGAATTCACCCCTCCACTTT
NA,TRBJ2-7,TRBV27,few,CASSFGRISYEQYF,TGTGCCAGCAGTTTCGGACGGATTAGCTACGAGCAGTACTTC
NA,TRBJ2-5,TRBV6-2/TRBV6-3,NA,CASSYSLGQAEETQYF,TGTGCCAGCAGTTACAGCCTGGGACAAGCCGAAGAGACCCAGTACTTC
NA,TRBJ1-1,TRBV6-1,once,CAGRRGGDTEAFF,TGTGCCGGACGGAGGGGAGGGGACACTGAAGCTTTCTTT